This T cell receptor beta chain derives from a study of long-term antiretroviral therapy in people with HIV. Study-wide results and caveats: Transplant donor controls retained higher diversity, though diversity increased after ART.

Each donor provided at least one pre-ART PBMC sample and at least two post-ART PBMC samples. United States facilities provided treatment to all participants with HIV. The CDR3 runs to 15 residues. Germline assignment: CDR1 MNHNS and CDR2 SASEGT. V dropped 6 bases and J dropped 0 bases, with 14 bases sitting between them. Turning to this clone: Its antigen is still unknown.

Investigators performed immunoSEQ version v3.0 at survey level. Using immunoSEQ multiplex PCR, the repertoire was profiled, and TCRdb retains in-frame clones only, with some absent. The sample holds 40,000 or so clones, around 83% seen once. This clonotype was sampled from a man younger than 30 with HIV. The sequencing here drew on unsorted PBMCs, taken 1 year after starting antiretroviral therapy. The chain joins TRBV6-1 to TRBJ1-1, with D uncertain. The CDR3 nucleotides read TGTGCCAGCAGGGCAGGTTCTACCCTGAACACTGAAGCTTTCTTT. As protein: CASRAGSTLNTEAFF.